These T cell receptor beta chains were read from a single sample in a study of identical twins. TCRdb reanalysed the 5' RACE reads using MiXCR and keeps one entry per CDR3 protein. The sample comprises a few hundred thousand distinct CDR3 sequences, 24% of which are singletons, and 2.9% rests with the top ten. This sample was also put to use in a study of T cells expressing NK-cell markers.

The sample comprised CD4+ T cells sorted from blood. These receptors were collected from a woman between 18 and 30 years old in good health. The CDR3 runs from the conserved cysteine through the conserved F or W. A D gene is named only where the DNA matches it firmly.

j_call d_call v_call cdr3_aa
TRBJ1-6 TRBD1 TRBV6-1 CASRIDRDNSPLHF
TRBJ2-7 - TRBV20-1 CSAREHGYEQYF
TRBJ1-1 - TRBV11-2 CASSLDTKTSAFF
TRBJ2-1 TRBD2 TRBV20-1 CSATPVAGNNEQFF
TRBJ1-1 - TRBV12-3/TRBV12-4 CASKNRASRPEAFF
TRBJ2-4 - TRBV11-2 CASSLEEGQRAKNIQYF
TRBJ1-1 - TRBV20-1 CSAAPRTENTEAFF
TRBJ2-5 TRBD2 TRBV5-1 CASSLGLAGGEETQYF
TRBJ1-1 - TRBV18 CASSPPGLGEAFF
TRBJ2-3 TRBD2 TRBV5-1 CASSPGLAVGDTQYF
TRBJ2-1 - TRBV7-2 CASSFDSYSYNEQFF